This T cell receptor (beta chain) was observed in a study of T cells in Graves' hyperthyroidism and ophthalmopathy (dated 2019 in TCRdb). For the wider study: Peripheral blood samples were taken at the time of initial diagnosis, prior to any treatment. To identify distinguishing TCR V-J signatures, a discovery cohort of around 98 patients was used, comprising 40 to 45 with Graves' ophthalmopathy and roughly 60 with stable Graves' hyperthyroidism. Prospective prediction of ophthalmopathy was tested in an independent validation cohort consisting of 18 to 20 hyperthyroidism patients and more than 15 patients who later progressed to ophthalmopathy. The 75 to 100 discovery patients were randomly split 7:3 into training and test sets. The study also compared thyroid tissue and blood T-cell repertoires from 6 or 7 Graves' hyperthyroidism patients. Following sampling, methimazole starting at 30 mg daily was given to hyperthyroidism patients, and high-dose intravenous methylprednisolone was given to ophthalmopathy patients. According to the paper, TCR Vbeta CDR3 sequencing was carried out on about 140 peripheral blood samples, which came from more than 40 ophthalmopathy, some 73 hyperthyroidism and roughly 17 progressor patients.

This clonotype was found a few times. No antigen is known for it. Per-nucleotide qualities are absent, and no much larger clonotype sits a single base away. Ophthalmopathy patients had moderately to severely active disease, Clinical Activity Score of at least 3, NOSPECS grade of at least 4, and duration under 3 months. Any patient with an uncontrolled infection, another autoimmune disease, pregnancy or lactation was excluded. Diagnoses relied on clinical symptoms, serum thyroxine and TRAb, thyroid ultrasound and orbital computed tomography. PBMCs were isolated from 10 ml of fresh peripheral blood by Ficoll-Paque density gradient centrifugation. Trizol reagent was used to extract total RNA, and RNA quality was then checked on an Agilent 2100 Bioanalyzer. Paper-wide results and their limitations: Ophthalmopathy was separated from stable hyperthyroidism by a 13 V-J signature model, with approximately 86% sensitivity and approximately 84% specificity obtained in cross-validation and 80%/75% obtained in testing. During validation, the model predicted progression to ophthalmopathy a median of about 6.3 months ahead of onset, with around 71% sensitivity and about 72% specificity. Most expanded thyroid clonotypes (frequency above 0.001) were also detected in blood, a finding suggesting that blood repertoires may reflect thyroid immune responses. No statistical method was used to fix the sample size in advance, and group allocation was not hidden from the investigators.

CDR1 is given as SGHRS and CDR2 as YFSETQ, both from the germline V gene. Compared with germline, V lacks 5 bases and J lacks 2 bases; bases without a gene match: 8. From its cysteine to its phenylalanine, the CDR3 spans 15 amino acids. The retained sequence is limited to the CDR3, 45 bases, with the frame set at the first base. TCR beta CDR3 regions were amplified from RNA transcripts. For the first round of RT-PCR on the TCR CDR3, the HTBI primer set was used together with the Qiagen OneStep RT-PCR kit. The libraries were constructed in a second round of multiplex PCR and then size-selected and purified. Libraries were sequenced paired-end with 100 bp reads on an Illumina HiSeq2000. The authors' pipeline ran thus. SOAPnuke was used to process the raw data, removing reads that contained adapters or uncalled bases, had a mean Phred below 15, or lacked an exact match to the constant primer or identifier. High-quality paired reads were merged using COPE v1.2.5, and each unique nucleotide sequence was defined as a clonotype. MiTCR v1.1 was used to align clonotypes to the IMGT TRBV, TRBD and TRBJ reference segments. The analysis was restricted to V-J combinations with a frequency above 0.0001, which together covered 99% to 99.2% of the repertoires. The TCS score was defined as the ratio of F50 (clonal expansion) to E x V (chaos), calculated using BLOSUM62-based TCRdist between CDR3 peptides within each V-J. Welch's t-statistics and random forest reduced 500 to 650 V-J features to about 13, which were used in a naive Bayes classifier (R e1071). Using fastp at Q25 and MiXCR, TCRdb reprocessed the public reads and kept productive beta chains. CDR3 protein sequences are deduplicated, and each keeps its most common genes and DNA. TCRdb, not the authors, supplied the V and J calls. This sample is represented by 450,000 to 500,000 distinct CDR3 sequences; less than 25% of them were singletons. Of the sample, approximately 49% is held by the ten largest clones.

The sequence links TRBV5-1 to TRBJ2-3, with TRBD1 identical over 7 junction bases. Sequencing was performed on blood. The sequence came from a woman in her 70s with Graves' ophthalmopathy. The CDR3 here reads CASSRGQLNTDTQYF. The sequence in DNA is TGCGCCAGCAGTCGGGGACAGCTTAACACAGATACGCAGTATTTT. The CDR3, completed at both ends by the reference TRBV5-1 and TRBJ2-3 genes, gives the full variable domain KAGVTQTPRYLIKTRGQQVTLSCSPISGHRSVSWYQQTPGQGLQFLFEYFSETQRNKGNFPGRFSGRQFSNSRSEMNVSTLELGDSALYLCASSRGQLNTDTQYFGPGTRLTVL.